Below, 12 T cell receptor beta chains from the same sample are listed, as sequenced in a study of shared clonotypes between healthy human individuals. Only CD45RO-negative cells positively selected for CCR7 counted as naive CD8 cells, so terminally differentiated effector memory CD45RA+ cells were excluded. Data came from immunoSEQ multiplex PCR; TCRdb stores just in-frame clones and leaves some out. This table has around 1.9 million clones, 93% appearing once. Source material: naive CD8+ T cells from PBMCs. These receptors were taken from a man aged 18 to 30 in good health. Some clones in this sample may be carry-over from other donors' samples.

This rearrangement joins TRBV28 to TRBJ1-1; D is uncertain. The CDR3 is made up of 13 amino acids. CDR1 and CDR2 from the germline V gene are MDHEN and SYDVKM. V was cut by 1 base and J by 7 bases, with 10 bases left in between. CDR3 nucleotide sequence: TGTGCCAGCAGTTTATTTGCGGGGTATGAAGCTTTCTTT. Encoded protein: CASSLFAGYEAFF.

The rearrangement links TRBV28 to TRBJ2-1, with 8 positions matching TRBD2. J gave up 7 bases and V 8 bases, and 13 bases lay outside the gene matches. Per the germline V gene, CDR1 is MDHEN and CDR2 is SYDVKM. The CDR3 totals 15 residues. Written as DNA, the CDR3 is TGTGCCAGCGGAAACCCTAGCGGGTATCGAAATGAGCAGTTCTTC. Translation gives CASGNPSGYRNEQFF.

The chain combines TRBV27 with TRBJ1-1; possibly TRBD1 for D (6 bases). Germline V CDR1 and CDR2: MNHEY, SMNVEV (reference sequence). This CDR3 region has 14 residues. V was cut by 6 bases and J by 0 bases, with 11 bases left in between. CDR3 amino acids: CASRRTALNTEAFF. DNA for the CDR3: TGTGCCAGCAGACGGACAGCCTTGAACACTGAAGCTTTCTTT.

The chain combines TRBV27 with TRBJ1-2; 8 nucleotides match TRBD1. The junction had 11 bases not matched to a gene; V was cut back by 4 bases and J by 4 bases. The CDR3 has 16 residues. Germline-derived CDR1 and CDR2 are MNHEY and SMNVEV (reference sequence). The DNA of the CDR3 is TGTGCCAGCAGTTCCCTGACAGGGGTTTTGTCCTATGGCTACACCTTC. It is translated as CASSSLTGVLSYGYTF.

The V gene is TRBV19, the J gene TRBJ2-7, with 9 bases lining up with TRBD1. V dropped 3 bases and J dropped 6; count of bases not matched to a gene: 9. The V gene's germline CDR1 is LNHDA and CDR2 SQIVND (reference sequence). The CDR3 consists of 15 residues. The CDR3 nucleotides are TGTGCCAGTAGTATTAAAGACAGGGGGTATGGCGAGCAGTACTTC. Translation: CASSIKDRGYGEQYF.

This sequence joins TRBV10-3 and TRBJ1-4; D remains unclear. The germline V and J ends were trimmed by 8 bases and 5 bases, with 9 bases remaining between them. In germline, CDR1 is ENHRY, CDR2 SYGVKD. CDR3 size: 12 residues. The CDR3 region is CAIGAPNEKLFF. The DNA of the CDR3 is TGTGCCATCGGCGCGCCAAATGAAAAACTGTTTTTT.

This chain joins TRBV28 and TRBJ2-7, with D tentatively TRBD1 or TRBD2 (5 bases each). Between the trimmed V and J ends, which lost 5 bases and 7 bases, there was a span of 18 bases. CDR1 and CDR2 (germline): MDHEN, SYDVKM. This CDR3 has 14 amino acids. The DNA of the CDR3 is TGTGCCAGCAGTCCCGGGGACCAGCTAAGGGAGCAGTACTTC. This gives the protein CASSPGDQLREQYF.

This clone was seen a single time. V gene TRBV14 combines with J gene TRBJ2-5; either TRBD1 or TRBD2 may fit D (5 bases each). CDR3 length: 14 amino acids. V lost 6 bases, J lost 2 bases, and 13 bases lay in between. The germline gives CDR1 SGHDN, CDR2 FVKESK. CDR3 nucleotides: TGTGCCAGCAGTTATCGGGACGGTCAAGAGACCCAGTACTTC. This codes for CASSYRDGQETQYF.

CDR3 sequence (DNA): TGTGCCTGGAGTATATTAAAGGGGGGACGGACTGAAGCTTTCTTT. Its protein is CAWSILKGGRTEAFF. The J gene is TRBJ1-1, the V gene TRBV30, with a weak D call TRBD1 (6 bases). The CDR3 sequence is 15 residues long. The germline CDR1 and CDR2 sequences are GTSNPN and SVGIG (reference sequence). The germline V and J ends were trimmed by 2 bases and 5 bases, with 18 bases remaining between them. The complete variable domain, with remaining parts taken from reference TRBV30 and TRBJ1-1, reads SQTIHQWPATLVQPVGSPLSLECTVEGTSNPNLYWYRQAAGRGLQLLFYSVGIGQISSEVPQNLSASRPQDRQFILSSKKLLLSDSGFYLCAWSILKGGRTEAFFGQGTRLTVV.

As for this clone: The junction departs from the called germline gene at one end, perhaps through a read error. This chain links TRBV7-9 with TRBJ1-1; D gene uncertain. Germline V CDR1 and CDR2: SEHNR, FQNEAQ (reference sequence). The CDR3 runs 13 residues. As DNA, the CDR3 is TGTGCCAGCAGCTTGGGCCGGAACGCTGAAGCTTTCTTT. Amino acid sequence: CASSLGRNAEAFF.

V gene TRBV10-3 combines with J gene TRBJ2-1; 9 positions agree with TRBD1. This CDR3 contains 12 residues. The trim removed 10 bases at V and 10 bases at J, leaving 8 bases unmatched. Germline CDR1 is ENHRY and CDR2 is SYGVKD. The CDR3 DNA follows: TGTGCCACGGGGACAGGGAAGGTGGAGCAGTTCTTC. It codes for CATGTGKVEQFF.

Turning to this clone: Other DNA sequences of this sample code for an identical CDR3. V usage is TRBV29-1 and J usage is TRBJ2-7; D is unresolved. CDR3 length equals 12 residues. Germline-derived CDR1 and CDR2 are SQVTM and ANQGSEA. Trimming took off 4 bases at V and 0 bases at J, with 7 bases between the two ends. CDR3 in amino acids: CSVGWTSYEQYF. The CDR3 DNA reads TGCAGCGTTGGTTGGACCTCCTACGAGCAGTACTTC.